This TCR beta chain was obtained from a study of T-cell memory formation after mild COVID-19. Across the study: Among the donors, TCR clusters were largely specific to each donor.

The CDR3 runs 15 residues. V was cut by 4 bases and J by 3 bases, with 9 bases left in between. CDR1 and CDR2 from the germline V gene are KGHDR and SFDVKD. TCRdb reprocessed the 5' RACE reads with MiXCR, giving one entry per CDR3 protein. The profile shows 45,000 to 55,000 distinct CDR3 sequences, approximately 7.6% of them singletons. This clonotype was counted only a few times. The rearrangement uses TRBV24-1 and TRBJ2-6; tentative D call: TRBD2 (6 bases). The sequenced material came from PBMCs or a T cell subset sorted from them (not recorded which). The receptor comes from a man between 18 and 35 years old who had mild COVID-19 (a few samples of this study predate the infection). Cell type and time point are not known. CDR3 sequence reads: CATSDGGDGANVLTF. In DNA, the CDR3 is TGTGCCACCAGTGACGGGGGTGATGGGGCCAACGTCCTGACTTTC.